These 22 T cell receptor beta chains share one sample of origin, sequenced in a study of preoperative IRX-2 immunotherapy in early breast cancer. TCRdb keeps only in-frame clones here, not all; method: immunoSEQ multiplex PCR. Altogether approximately 27,000 clones are present, 81% being singletons, with the ten largest covering 1% to 1.5%. Treatment in this sample: preoperative locoregional IRX-2 cytokine immunotherapy. Sequenced material: lymph node tissue, taken after IRX-2 immunotherapy. All receptors come from a human donor with breast cancer.

The V gene is TRBV19, the J gene TRBJ2-1; D is uncertain. The CDR3 contains 14 residues. The V gene's germline CDR1 is LNHDA and CDR2 SQIVND (reference sequence). Trimming took 0 bases from V and 7 from J, leaving 10 bases between them. The CDR3 sequence is CASSIDFGNNEQFF. CDR3 DNA sequence: TGTGCCAGTAGTATAGATTTTGGGAATAATGAGCAGTTCTTC.

The chain combines TRBV18 with TRBJ2-2; D gene uncertain. The CDR3 totals 18 residues. Looked up from germline, CDR1 is KGHSH and CDR2 is LQKENI. The V gene lost 5 bases and the J gene lost 2 bases, with 21 bases spanning the gap. CDR3 amino acids: CASSSLVSIGGNTGELFF. CDR3 sequence (DNA): TGTGCCAGCTCATCGTTAGTTTCCATTGGCGGAAACACCGGGGAGCTGTTTTTT. Complete variable domain (other parts from reference TRBV18 and TRBJ2-2): NAGVMQNPRHLVRRRGQEARLRCSPMKGHSHVYWYRQLPEEGLKFMVYLQKENIIDESGMPKERFSAEFPKEGPSILRIQQVVRGDSAAYFCASSSLVSIGGNTGELFFGEGSRLTVL.

The chain joins TRBV6-8 to TRBJ1-2, with D perhaps matching TRBD1 (6 bases). CDR1 MNHGY and CDR2 SAAAGT come from the germline V gene. This CDR3 region has 15 residues. The V and J ends lost 6 bases and 3 bases respectively, with 17 bases between them. The CDR3 loop reads CASRSTGQGDYGYTF. The CDR3 DNA reads TGTGCCAGCAGGTCGACAGGTCAAGGGGACTATGGCTACACCTTC.

The rearrangement joins TRBV22-1 to TRBJ1-4; TRBD1, the D gene given by the table, was not confirmed from the DNA. TRBV22-1 is noted as a pseudogene. CDR3 length equals 17 residues. The CDR3 is CASRSEDRGPTNEKLFF. The DNA for the CDR3 is TGTGCCAGCAGGTCGGAGGACAGGGGGCCGACTAATGAAAAACTGTTTTTT.

This clone was seen more than once but under ten times. The rearrangement uses TRBV18 and TRBJ2-1; D possibly corresponds to TRBD2 (6 bases). Germline V gives CDR1 KGHSH, CDR2 LQKENI. Between the trimmed V and J ends, which lost 3 bases and 0 bases, there was a span of 15 bases. The CDR3 is 17 residues long. DNA for the CDR3: TGTGCCAGCTCACCGCGTGGCGGGGCGAGCTCCTACAATGAGCAGTTCTTC. It specifies CASSPRGGASSYNEQFF.

CDR3 sequence: CASSLSGYQETQYF. As DNA, the CDR3 is TGTGCCAGCTCATTGTCGGGGTACCAAGAGACCCAGTACTTC. The rearrangement joins TRBV18 to TRBJ2-5, with a possible D match to TRBD2 (5 bases). There are 14 residues in the CDR3. Between the trimmed V and J ends, which lost 5 bases and 0 bases, there was a span of 10 bases. CDR1 is KGHSH and CDR2 is LQKENI in the germline V gene.

This chain connects TRBV29-1 to TRBJ2-3; tentative D call: TRBD2 (5 bases). V was cut by 5 bases and J by 2 bases, with 17 bases left in between. This CDR3 comprises 15 residues. Germline loops: CDR1 SQVTM, CDR2 ANQGSEA. The CDR3 nucleotides read TGCAGCGTTAGGGAAGGGAGCGGACTCACAGATACGCAGTATTTT. Amino acids: CSVREGSGLTDTQYF.

The V call is TRBV11-3, the J call TRBJ1-1; D is undetermined. CDR3 size: 15 residues. Germline CDR1 and CDR2: SGHNT and YENEEA. Trimming pared 0 bases from V and 8 bases from J, leaving 16 bases between. The DNA of the CDR3 is TGTGCCAGCAGCTTAGATCCTCGGCGGGTAGGAGAAGCTTTCTTT. This encodes CASSLDPRRVGEAFF.

The chain joins TRBV18 to TRBJ2-5; no clear D. CDR1 and CDR2 (germline): KGHSH, LQKENI. The V gene lost 0 bases and the J gene lost 0 bases, with 5 bases spanning the gap. The CDR3 has 14 amino acids. CDR3 bases: TGTGCCAGCTCACCACCGGGGTACCAAGAGACCCAGTACTTC. Translation gives CASSPPGYQETQYF.

The sample holds one count of this clone. This chain uses TRBV6-8 with TRBJ1-4; 12 bases are shared with TRBD1. The germline V gene has CDR1 MNHGY and CDR2 SAAAGT. V lost 5 bases, J lost 7 bases, and 17 bases stayed unmatched. This CDR3 has 19 residues. CDR3 DNA: TGTGCCAGCAGTCGATACGTCCCGGGACAGGGGGCTAATGGTGAAAAACTGTTTTTT. The encoded protein is CASSRYVPGQGANGEKLFF.

The chain uses TRBV30 and TRBJ2-5; a weak D match, TRBD2 (5 bases). Trimming shortened V by 8 bases and J by 5 bases, and 18 bases separated the two germline ends. The CDR3 runs 13 residues. The germline V gene encodes CDR1 GTSNPN and CDR2 SVGIG (reference sequence). CDR3 bases: TGTGCCAGAGGCGAGGGAACCGCGGAGACCCAGTACTTC. It yields the protein CARGEGTAETQYF.

This clone came up a few times. The chain employs TRBV19 and TRBJ1-4; D is uncertain. CDR3 length equals 14 residues. Germline CDR1 is LNHDA and CDR2 is SQIVND (reference sequence). V shed 4 bases and J shed 6 bases, with 12 bases lying between them. CDR3: CASSSGRLYEKLFF. In nucleotides, the CDR3 is TGTGCCAGTAGTAGTGGACGCCTCTATGAAAAACTGTTTTTT.

This sequence joins TRBV6-8 and TRBJ1-2; no definite D call. Trimming cost V 2 bases and J 1 base, with 5 bases left between them. The CDR3 length is 13 residues. The germline gives CDR1 MNHGY, CDR2 SAAAGT. CDR3 DNA: TGTGCCAGCAGTTACCAGGTTAACTATGGCTACACCTTC. Amino acid sequence: CASSYQVNYGYTF.

The genes are TRBV6-8 and TRBJ1-6; the D gene is possibly TRBD1 (6 bases). Germline CDR1 reads MNHGY; CDR2 reads SAAAGT. The ends were cut back, 7 bases at V and 3 bases at J, with 13 bases in the middle. The CDR3 extends over 15 amino acids. CDR3 sequence reads: CASKGGLDYNSPLHF. The CDR3, as DNA: TGTGCCAGCAAGGGGGGATTAGACTATAATTCACCCCTCCACTTT.

With regard to this clone: One base lacks a clear read or is ambiguous, giving the residue X. This sequence joins TRBV18 and TRBJ2-5, with TRBD1 as a possible D gene (6 bases). Germline V lookup: CDR1 KGHSH, CDR2 LQKENI. This CDR3 is 13 amino acids long. V dropped 3 bases and J dropped 5 bases, with 10 bases sitting between them. CDR3 DNA sequence: TGTGCCAGCTCACCTCMGGGGGCGGAGACCCAGTACTTC. This codes for CASSPXGAETQYF.

The rearrangement uses TRBV6-8 and TRBJ2-3; the match to TRBD2 covers 11 bases. The CDR3 runs to 15 residues. Trimming cost V 8 bases and J 1 base; bases outside gene matches: 5. The germline V gene encodes CDR1 MNHGY and CDR2 SAAAGT. The CDR3 region has the DNA TGTGCCAGCGGACAACTAGCGGGGGGCACAGATACGCAGTATTTT. Its translation: CASGQLAGGTDTQYF.

This chain joins TRBV6-8 and TRBJ2-7, with D possibly TRBD1 on 6 matching bases. The CDR3 extends over 15 amino acids. Germline CDR1 MNHGY, CDR2 SAAAGT. Trimming removed 7 bases at V and 4 bases at J, with 20 bases between. The CDR3 DNA follows: TGTGCCAGCAAAGGTTCCCGGGACAATCGGTACGAGCAGTACGTC. Translated: CASKGSRDNRYEQYV.

The chain recombines TRBV11-3 with TRBJ1-6; no clear D gene. Trimming cost V 4 bases and J 0 bases, with 7 bases left between them. Per germline, CDR1 SGHNT and CDR2 YENEEA. The CDR3 is 15 residues long. The CDR3 DNA sequence: TGTGCCAGCAGCTATATGAGCTCCTATAATTCACCCCTCCACTTT. As protein: CASSYMSSYNSPLHF.

This clone was seen a handful of times. This chain connects TRBV14 to TRBJ2-7; unclear D gene. The V gene's germline CDR1 is SGHDN and CDR2 FVKESK. There are 11 residues in the CDR3. With 3 bases removed from V and 1 base from J, the gap between germline ends came to 1 base. CDR3 sequence: CASSQSYEQYV. The DNA of the CDR3 is TGTGCCAGCAGCCAGTCCTACGAGCAGTACGTC.

The V gene is TRBV23-1, the J gene TRBJ1-4; D perhaps matches TRBD1 (6 bases). TRBV23-1 falls under the ORF class, with uncertain function. The CDR3 covers 14 residues. Trimming took 7 bases from V and 10 from J, leaving 19 bases between them. CDR3 DNA: TGCGCCAGCACCCAGGGGACAAAAATGGGAAAACTGTTTTTT. Translated: CASTQGTKMGKLFF.

This clone is medium-sized within its sample. This sequence joins TRBV15 and TRBJ1-1; tentatively, D is TRBD1 (5 bases). This CDR3 comprises 16 residues. The germline V gene encodes CDR1 LNHNV and CDR2 YYDKDF (reference sequence). V lost 3 bases, J lost 5 bases, and 19 bases lay in between. The CDR3 sequence: CATSRDYGTGGTEAFF. CDR3 sequence (DNA): TGTGCCACCAGCAGGGACTACGGGACGGGAGGGACTGAAGCTTTCTTT.

V is TRBV18 and J is TRBJ2-3; 8 bases line up with TRBD1. The V and J ends lost 3 bases and 1 base, in that order; junction bases with no gene match: 0. The CDR3 sequence is 14 residues long. In germline, CDR1 is KGHSH, CDR2 LQKENI. This CDR3 reads CASSPDRGTDTQYF. DNA for the CDR3: TGTGCCAGCTCACCGGACAGGGGCACAGATACGCAGTATTTT.